Listed here are 29 T cell receptor beta chains from one sample, sequenced in a study of OX40 agonist ivuxolimab in advanced cancers. TCRdb keeps only in-frame clones here, not all; method: immunoSEQ multiplex PCR. The sample carries 45,000 to 60,000 clones, approximately 80% recorded once. The sample consisted of CD4+ or CD8+ T cells sorted from blood, taken in a trial of the OX40 agonist ivuxolimab. The receptors were sampled from an adult with an advanced solid tumor such as melanoma, head and neck, liver or kidney cancer.

V gene TRBV6-5 combines with J gene TRBJ1-5; TRBD1 matches 7 bases. The CDR3 extends over 14 amino acids. V trimming: 6 bases; J trimming: 6 bases; junction bases outside the gene matches: 8. CDR1 and CDR2 from the germline V gene are MNHEY and SVGAGI. CDR3 loop: CASSREQGFQPQHF. The CDR3 DNA sequence: TGTGCCAGCAGCAGGGAACAGGGGTTTCAGCCCCAGCATTTT.

A note on this clone: The junction does not match germline at one end; this may be a read error. The J gene is TRBJ2-7, the V gene TRBV5-6; TRBD1 agrees at 9 bases. CDR3 length equals 13 residues. CDR1 and CDR2 (germline): SGHDT, YYEEEE. Written as DNA, the CDR3 is TGTGCCAGCAGCTTGGCCGGGGGACAGGGTCATAACTTC. It specifies CASSLAGGQGHNF.

The chain combines TRBV6-6 with TRBJ1-1; D perhaps matches TRBD1 (6 bases). The CDR3 loop spans 15 amino acids. CDR1 is MNHNY, CDR2 SVGAGI, per germline (reference sequence). Between the trimmed V and J ends, which lost 6 bases and 0 bases, there was a span of 14 bases. The CDR3 nucleotides are TGTGCCAGCAGCCATCCGGGACAAATGAACACTGAAGCTTTCTTT. It yields the protein CASSHPGQMNTEAFF.

Written as DNA, the CDR3 is TGTGCCAGCAGCTTGGGACTTCAAGGGAACATTCAGTACTTC. Encoded protein: CASSLGLQGNIQYF. The chain carries TRBV5-5 and TRBJ2-4; no reliable D call. The germline V gene has CDR1 SGHKS and CDR2 YYEKEE (reference sequence). The germline V and J ends were trimmed by 0 bases and 7 bases, with 11 bases remaining between them. The CDR3 length is 14 residues.

The chain carries TRBV19 and TRBJ2-7; no clear D gene. V lost 2 bases to trimming and J lost 1 base, with 9 bases between them. This CDR3 is 14 amino acids long. Germline V CDR1 and CDR2: LNHDA, SQIVND (reference sequence). CDR3 protein: CASSIKDGSYEQYF. The CDR3 bases are TGTGCCAGTAGTATAAAGGACGGTTCCTACGAGCAGTACTTC.

DNA of the CDR3: TGTGCCAGCAGCGAAACAGGGGCGTGGGAGACCCAGTACTTC. Translating it yields CASSETGAWETQYF. The chain is built from TRBV9 and TRBJ2-5; 7 bases agree with TRBD1. Per germline, CDR1 SGDLS and CDR2 YYNGEE. V lost 3 bases to trimming and J lost 5 bases; unmatched junction nucleotides: 7. CDR3 length: 14 amino acids.

The gene calls are TRBV9 and TRBJ2-7, with a weak D call TRBD2 (5 bases). Trimming removed 4 bases from V and 4 bases from J, with 12 bases in between. The CDR3 loop spans 13 amino acids. Germline V lookup: CDR1 SGDLS, CDR2 YYNGEE. CDR3 sequence: CASSFRTGYEQYF. For the CDR3, the DNA is TGTGCCAGCAGCTTCCGGACTGGGTACGAGCAGTACTTC.

V gene TRBV19 combines with J gene TRBJ1-5; maybe TRBD1 (5 bases). Trimming removed 6 bases at V and 2 bases at J, with 26 bases between. The germline gives CDR1 LNHDA, CDR2 SQIVND (reference sequence). The CDR3 consists of 19 residues. For the CDR3, the DNA is TGTGCCAGTAGAAGAGTAACAGGAACCGATACGGGGGGCAATCAGCCCCAGCATTTT. Amino acids: CASRRVTGTDTGGNQPQHF.

This clone is classed as medium-sized. This sample also contains other DNA sequences that code for the same CDR3. The DNA for the CDR3 is TGTGCCAGCAGCCGACCGGGACTGTTCTCCTACGAGCAGTACTTC. This codes for CASSRPGLFSYEQYF. The chain joins TRBV11-3 to TRBJ2-7, with D possibly TRBD2 on 6 matching bases. CDR1 and CDR2 from the germline V gene are SGHNT and YENEEA. CDR3 length equals 15 residues. Deletions cut 5 bases from V and 0 bases from J, with 14 bases between.

The V gene is TRBV7-2, the J gene TRBJ2-7; 7 bases match TRBD1. Germline values: CDR1 SGHTA, CDR2 FQGNSA. This CDR3 is built from 16 residues. V lost 1 base to trimming and J lost 0 bases; unmatched junction nucleotides: 6. CDR3 nucleotides: TGTGCCAGCAGCTTAGGGGGACAGAAACCCTCCTACGAGCAGTACTTC. The encoded protein is CASSLGGQKPSYEQYF.

This chain uses TRBV2 with TRBJ2-1; TRBD2 agrees at 13 bases. CDR3 length: 17 residues. Losses at the gene ends were 8 bases for V and 2 bases for J; bases not matched to a gene: 9. Looked up from germline, CDR1 is SNHLY and CDR2 is FYNNEI. CDR3: CASGLTSGGLAYNEQFF. The CDR3 DNA follows: TGTGCCAGCGGCCTGACTAGCGGGGGGCTGGCCTACAATGAGCAGTTCTTC.

The rearrangement joins TRBV7-2 to TRBJ2-7, with 11 positions matching TRBD2. The germline CDR1 and CDR2 sequences are SGHTA and FQGNSA. The CDR3 totals 15 residues. V shed 6 bases and J 5 bases; nucleotides not matched to a gene: 9. CDR3: CASRRRSGGANEQYF. CDR3 coding DNA: TGTGCCAGCAGAAGACGTAGCGGGGGGGCGAACGAGCAGTACTTC. The full variable domain, rest sourced from reference TRBV7-2 and TRBJ2-7, is GAGVSQSPSNKVTEKGKDVELRCDPISGHTALYWYRQSLGQGLEFLIYFQGNSAPDKSGLPSDRFSAERTGGSVSTLTIQRTQQEDSAVYLCASRRRSGGANEQYFGPGTRLTVT.

This sequence joins TRBV18 and TRBJ2-2, with D unclear. The germline CDR1 and CDR2 sequences are KGHSH and LQKENI. Trimming removed 3 bases at V and 0 bases at J, with 11 bases between. CDR3 size: 16 residues. For the CDR3, the DNA is TGTGCCAGCTCACCCTCGGGCCCCGCGAACACCGGGGAGCTGTTTTTT. This encodes CASSPSGPANTGELFF.

This chain uses TRBV7-8 with TRBJ2-7; 13 bases map to TRBD2. The ends lost 4 bases at V and 4 bases at J; junction bases unmatched: 7. CDR3 length equals 16 residues. Germline V gene data show CDR1 as SGHVS and CDR2 as FQNEAQ. The CDR3: CASSSTGTSGTYEQYF. CDR3 DNA sequence: TGTGCCAGCAGCTCAACCGGGACTAGCGGGACGTACGAGCAGTACTTC.

This chain joins TRBV30 and TRBJ1-5; weak D call: TRBD1 (5 bases). The CDR3 contains 16 residues. V was cut by 1 base and J by 4 bases, with 17 bases left in between. Germline CDR1 GTSNPN, CDR2 SVGIG (reference sequence). Here the CDR3 reads CAWSALGRTPNQPQHF. DNA of the CDR3: TGTGCCTGGAGTGCTCTCGGCAGGACACCTAATCAGCCCCAGCATTTT.

The gene calls are TRBV28 and TRBJ2-7, with TRBD2 matching over 9 bases. Germline V gene lookup returns CDR1 MDHEN and CDR2 SYDVKM. Losses at the gene ends were 6 bases for V and 4 bases for J; bases not matched to a gene: 7. CDR3 length: 14 amino acids. For the CDR3, the DNA is TGTGCCAGCAGAGTTAGCGGGAGAAATTACGAGCAGTACTTC. Residues: CASRVSGRNYEQYF.

The chain uses TRBV5-4 and TRBJ2-1; TRBD2 agrees at 8 bases. Trimming removed 4 bases from V and 0 bases from J; junction bases left unmatched: 6. CDR3 size: 16 residues. Looked up from germline, CDR1 is SGHNT and CDR2 is YYREEE (reference sequence). DNA for the CDR3: TGTGCCAGCAGCCGTACTAGCGGCAGCTCCTACAATGAGCAGTTCTTC. Residues: CASSRTSGSSYNEQFF.

The rearrangement uses TRBV19 and TRBJ1-2; the match to TRBD1 covers 7 bases. Looked up from germline, CDR1 is LNHDA and CDR2 is SQIVND (reference sequence). Trimming removed 8 bases from V and 4 bases from J; junction bases left unmatched: 10. The CDR3 contains 14 residues. CDR3 amino acids: CASAPFGQAYGYTF. For the CDR3, the DNA is TGTGCCAGTGCCCCCTTCGGACAGGCCTATGGCTACACCTTC.

The chain has TRBV7-2 and TRBJ1-2; 7 bases fit TRBD1. This CDR3 comprises 13 residues. J gave up 4 bases and V 7 bases, and 6 bases lay outside the gene matches. Germline V lookup: CDR1 SGHTA, CDR2 FQGNSA. The CDR3 DNA reads as TGTGCCAGCAACCAAGGACAGGCCTATGGCTACACCTTC. It yields the protein CASNQGQAYGYTF.

The chain uses TRBV7-8 and TRBJ1-6; D unclear. The CDR3 is 12 amino acids. Germline V gene data show CDR1 as SGHVS and CDR2 as FQNEAQ. V shed 5 bases and J shed 14 bases, with 13 bases lying between them. The CDR3 DNA reads TGTGCCAGCAGCGACCGAGTCGGCTCCCTCCACTTT. This gives the protein CASSDRVGSLHF.

CDR3: CASSLRSKEAGYNEQFF. The DNA for the CDR3 is TGTGCCAGCAGTTTAAGGTCCAAGGAGGCTGGCTACAATGAGCAGTTCTTC. The J gene is TRBJ2-1, the V gene TRBV27, with TRBD2 as a possible D gene (5 bases). The V end was cut by 2 bases, the J end by 3 bases, with 17 bases between. Germline CDR1 reads MNHEY; CDR2 reads SMNVEV (reference sequence). The length of the CDR3 is 17 residues.

This clone has a handful of counts. The V and J genes are TRBV7-6 and TRBJ2-1; TRBD2 aligns across 7 bases. CDR3 length: 15 residues. Germline V gives CDR1 SGHVS, CDR2 FNYEAQ. The ends lost 4 bases at V and 7 bases at J; junction bases unmatched: 10. The CDR3 DNA follows: TGTGCCAGCAGCTCCACACGGGGGGTCGGGAATGAGCAGTTCTTC. Encoded protein: CASSSTRGVGNEQFF.

This clone was detected once. The gene calls are TRBV30 and TRBJ1-2, with D possibly TRBD1 on 5 matching bases. This CDR3 is 16 amino acids long. From germline, CDR1 is GTSNPN and CDR2 SVGIG (reference sequence). V was cut by 1 base and J by 6 bases, with 21 bases left in between. DNA of the CDR3: TGTGCCTGGAGTGCCCTCCGACAGCATAAATACGATGGCTACACCTTC. Amino acid sequence: CAWSALRQHKYDGYTF. Full variable domain (outside the CDR3, taken from reference TRBV30 and TRBJ1-2): SQTIHQWPATLVQPVGSPLSLECTVEGTSNPNLYWYRQAAGRGLQLLFYSVGIGQISSEVPQNLSASRPQDRQFILSSKKLLLSDSGFYLCAWSALRQHKYDGYTFGSGTRLTVV.

This chain uses TRBV5-1 with TRBJ2-5; 9 bases are shared with TRBD1. J gave up 4 bases and V 5 bases, and 9 bases lay outside the gene matches. The CDR3 loop spans 15 amino acids. The germline V gene encodes CDR1 SGHRS and CDR2 YFSETQ. CDR3 nucleotide sequence: TGCGCCAGCAGTCGGGACAGGGTGAGAGGAGAGACCCAGTACTTC. It codes for CASSRDRVRGETQYF.

This clone appeared a few times. The CDR3: CASSLARTGREKLFF. For the CDR3, the DNA is TGTGCCAGCAGCTTAGCGCGCACAGGGCGAGAAAAACTGTTTTTT. The chain uses TRBV7-2 and TRBJ1-4; D might be TRBD1 (6 bases). The CDR3 consists of 15 residues. V was cut by 0 bases and J by 8 bases, with 13 bases left in between. In germline, CDR1 is SGHTA, CDR2 FQGNSA.

V gene TRBV14 combines with J gene TRBJ2-3; 10 bases line up with TRBD2. This CDR3 has 14 residues. The V segment lost 0 bases and the J segment 14 bases; nucleotides outside the gene matches: 8. Germline CDR1 and CDR2: SGHDN and FVKESK. CDR3 region: CASSQDPSGSPPYF. The CDR3 DNA reads as TGTGCCAGCAGCCAAGATCCTAGCGGGAGCCCGCCGTATTTT.

This chain uses TRBV7-8 with TRBJ2-7; weak D call: TRBD2 (6 bases). This CDR3 contains 15 residues. Trimming left V 0 bases short and J 0 bases short, with 9 bases between. The germline CDR1 and CDR2 sequences are SGHVS and FQNEAQ. The CDR3 sequence: CASSLAGGTSYEQYF. The CDR3 DNA reads TGTGCCAGCAGCTTAGCGGGAGGAACCTCCTACGAGCAGTACTTC.

The chain combines TRBV19 with TRBJ1-1; D ambiguous. CDR3 length: 15 residues. CDR1 and CDR2 from the germline V gene are LNHDA and SQIVND (reference sequence). The V gene lost 4 bases and the J gene lost 4 bases, with 16 bases spanning the gap. The CDR3: CASSKDPYRGTEAFF. The DNA for the CDR3 is TGTGCCAGTAGTAAGGACCCCTATCGGGGCACTGAAGCTTTCTTT.

The J gene is TRBJ1-4, the V gene TRBV15; weak D call: TRBD1 (5 bases). This CDR3 is built from 15 residues. CDR1 and CDR2 (germline): LNHNV, YYDKDF (reference sequence). Trimming took off 0 bases at V and 8 bases at J, with 13 bases between the two ends. The CDR3: CATSRDRQGGEKLFF. Written as DNA, the CDR3 is TGTGCCACCAGCAGAGATAGGCAGGGAGGAGAAAAACTGTTTTTT. Full variable domain (outside the CDR3, taken from reference TRBV15 and TRBJ1-4): DAMVIQNPRYQVTQFGKPVTLSCSQTLNHNVMYWYQQKSSQAPKLLFHYYDKDFNNEADTPDNFQSRRPNTSFCFLDIRSPGLGDTAMYLCATSRDRQGGEKLFFGSGTQLSVL.